Each of the 3 T cell receptor beta chains below was sequenced from the same sample in a study of cytomegalovirus exposure and HLA in healthy donors (dated by TCRdb to 2017 to 2019). Library preparation used the immunoSEQ multiplex PCR assay. The multiplex PCR relied on a mix of 60 forward primers for TCR Vbeta segments and 13 reverse primers for TCR Jbeta segments. In TCRdb, the immuneACCESS table is reduced to in-frame sequences with V and J assigned. These tables do not hold every clone; where another copy was compared, an unresolved V gene accounts for under half, and the others remain unexplained. Recorded for this sample are 200,000 to 250,000 clones; just over 75% of them occurred a single time. Of the sample, roughly 2.6% is held by the ten largest clones. Sequencing was carried out using PBMCs. Source of these receptors: a woman aged 60 to 75 in good health and CMV-seropositive.

This clone turned up a few times. The rearrangement joins TRBV5-5 to TRBJ2-3; 8 bases align to TRBD2. The length of the CDR3 is 15 residues. Germline assignment: CDR1 SGHKS and CDR2 YYEKEE (reference sequence). V lost 4 bases, J lost 2 bases, and 6 bases stayed unmatched. Here the CDR3 reads CASSEAGVNTDTQYF. CDR3 sequence (DNA): TGTGCCAGCAGCGAAGCGGGGGTGAACACAGATACGCAGTATTTT.

This clone was observed a handful of times. V is TRBV2 and J is TRBJ1-1; 9 bases agree with TRBD1. CDR1 is SNHLY and CDR2 is FYNNEI in the germline V gene. Trimming cost V 6 bases and J 8 bases; bases outside gene matches: 13. The CDR3 contains 15 residues. Written as DNA, the CDR3 is TGTGCCAGCAGCCCCCAGACAGGGGGGGTTAAGGAAGCTTTCTTT. Residues: CASSPQTGGVKEAFF.

The chain's CDR3 is CASSLWAAAMNTEAFF. In DNA, the CDR3 is TGCGCCAGCAGCCTGTGGGCAGCCGCAATGAACACTGAAGCTTTCTTT. The gene calls are TRBV5-1 and TRBJ1-1; D remains unclear. Trimming pared 4 bases from V and 0 bases from J, leaving 16 bases between. This CDR3 is built from 16 residues. Germline V lookup: CDR1 SGHRS, CDR2 YFSETQ.